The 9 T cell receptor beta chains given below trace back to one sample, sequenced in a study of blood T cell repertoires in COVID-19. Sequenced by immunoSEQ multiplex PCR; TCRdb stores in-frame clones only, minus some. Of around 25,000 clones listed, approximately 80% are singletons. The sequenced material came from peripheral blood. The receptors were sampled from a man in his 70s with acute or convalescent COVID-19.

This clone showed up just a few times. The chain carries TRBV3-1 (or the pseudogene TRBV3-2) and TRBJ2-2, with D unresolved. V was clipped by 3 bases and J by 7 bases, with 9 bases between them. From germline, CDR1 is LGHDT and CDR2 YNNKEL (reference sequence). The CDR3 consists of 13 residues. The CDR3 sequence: CASSHMTIGELFF. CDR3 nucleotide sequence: TGTGCCAGCAGCCATATGACAATCGGGGAGCTGTTTTTT.

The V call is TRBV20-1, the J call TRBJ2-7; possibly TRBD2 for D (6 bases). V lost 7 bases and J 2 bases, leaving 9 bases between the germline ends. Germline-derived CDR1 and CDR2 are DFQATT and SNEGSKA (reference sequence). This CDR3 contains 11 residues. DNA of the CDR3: TGCAGTGGCGGGGCCACCTACGAGCAGTACTTC. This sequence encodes CSGGATYEQYF.

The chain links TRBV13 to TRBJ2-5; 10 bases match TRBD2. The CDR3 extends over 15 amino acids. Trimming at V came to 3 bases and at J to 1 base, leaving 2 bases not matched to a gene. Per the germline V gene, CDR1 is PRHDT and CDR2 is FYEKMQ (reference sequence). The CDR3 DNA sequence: TGTGCCAGCAGCTTCGGACTAGCGGCCCAAGAGACCCAGTACTTC. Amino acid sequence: CASSFGLAAQETQYF.

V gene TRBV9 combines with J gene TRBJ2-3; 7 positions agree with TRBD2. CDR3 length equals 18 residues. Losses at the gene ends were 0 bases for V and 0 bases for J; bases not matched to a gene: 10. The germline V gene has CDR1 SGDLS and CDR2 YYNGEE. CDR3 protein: CASSVAASGRKSTDTQYF. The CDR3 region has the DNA TGTGCCAGCAGCGTAGCAGCTAGCGGCAGGAAGAGCACAGATACGCAGTATTTT. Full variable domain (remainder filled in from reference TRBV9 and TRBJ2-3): DSGVTQTPKHLITATGQRVTLRCSPRSGDLSVYWYQQSLDQGLQFLIQYYNGEERAKGNILERFSAQQFPDLHSELNLSSLELGDSALYFCASSVAASGRKSTDTQYFGPGTRLTVL.

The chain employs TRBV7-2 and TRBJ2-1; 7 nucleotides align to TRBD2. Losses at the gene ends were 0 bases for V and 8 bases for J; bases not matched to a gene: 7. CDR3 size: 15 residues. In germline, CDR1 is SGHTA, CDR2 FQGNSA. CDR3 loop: CASSLASGPKDEQFF. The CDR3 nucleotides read TGTGCCAGCAGCTTAGCTAGCGGGCCCAAGGATGAGCAGTTCTTC.

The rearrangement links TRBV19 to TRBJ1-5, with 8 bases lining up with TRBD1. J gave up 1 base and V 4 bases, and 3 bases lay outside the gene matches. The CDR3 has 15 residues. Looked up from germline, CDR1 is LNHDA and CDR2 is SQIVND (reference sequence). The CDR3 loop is CASSNPGGSNQPQHF. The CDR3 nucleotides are TGTGCCAGTAGTAACCCAGGGGGCAGCAATCAGCCCCAGCATTTT.

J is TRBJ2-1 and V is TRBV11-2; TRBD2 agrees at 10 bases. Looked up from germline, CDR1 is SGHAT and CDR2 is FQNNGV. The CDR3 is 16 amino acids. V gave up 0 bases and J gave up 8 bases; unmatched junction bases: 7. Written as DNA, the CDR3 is TGTGCCAGCAGCTTAGATCTCCTAGCGGGGGTCGATGAGCAGTTCTTC. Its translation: CASSLDLLAGVDEQFF.

CDR3 in DNA: TGCGCCACCTCGAGACAGGGGCCCTCTGGAAACACCATATATTTT. This sequence encodes CATSRQGPSGNTIYF. The V call is TRBV10-2, the J call TRBJ1-3; 8 bases fit TRBD1. Germline CDR1 and CDR2: WSHSY and SAAADI. This CDR3 region has 15 residues. V was pared by 10 bases and J by 0 bases, with 8 bases of the junction left unmatched.

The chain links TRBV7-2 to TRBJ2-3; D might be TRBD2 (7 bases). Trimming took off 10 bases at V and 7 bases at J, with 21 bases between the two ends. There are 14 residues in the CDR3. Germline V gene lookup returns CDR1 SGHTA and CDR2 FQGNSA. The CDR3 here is CATIRGGAGNTQYF. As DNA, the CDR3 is TGTGCCACCATAAGGGGGGGCGCGGGAAATACGCAGTATTTT.